This TCR beta chain stems from a study of blood T cell repertoires in COVID-19. Looking at the study overall: COVID-19 samples, acute and convalescent, were from the United States, Italy and Spain. In each case, the material was cDNA or gDNA derived from T cells, B-cell-depleted T cells, or PBMCs.

In the authors' workflow: For nucleated cells, counts were estimated from reference gene primer amplification. Profiling relied on immunoSEQ multiplex PCR, and the TCRdb table lists in-frame clones only, not all of them. That table is the source of V, J and clone size, and D and trimming were worked out from the DNA. The table has around 200,000 clones, around nine tenths seen once; the top ten hold approximately 1.5%. Trimming took 7 bases from V and 5 from J, leaving 11 bases between them. From germline, CDR1 is DFQATT and CDR2 SNEGSKA (reference sequence). The CDR3 totals 11 residues. The sequenced material came from peripheral blood. The TCR comes from a man younger than 35 with active or convalescent COVID-19. This chain uses TRBV20-1 with TRBJ1-1; unclear D gene. CDR3 bases: TGCAGTGTTCACCGAGCAACTGAAGCTTTCTTT. It is translated as CSVHRATEAFF.